This entry is about one T cell receptor beta chain. This sample is drawn from a study of blood T cell repertoires in COVID-19. The repertoire was sequenced with immunoSEQ multiplex PCR; TCRdb's copy has only in-frame clones and lacks some. The table lists 99,000 or so clones, 70% to 90% of them singletons. With 1 base clipped from V and 1 base from J, the junction kept 6 bases outside the gene matches. The V gene's germline CDR1 is SEHNR and CDR2 FQNEAQ (reference sequence). The CDR3 totals 16 residues. The chain joins TRBV7-9 to TRBJ1-2; 7 nucleotides line up with TRBD1. The origin of this receptor is a woman aged 55-69 years in a cohort sampled during active or convalescent COVID-19. Source material: peripheral blood. CDR3 sequence: CASSLGGTEFNYGYTF. The CDR3 nucleotides read TGTGCCAGCAGCTTAGGAGGGACAGAATTTAACTATGGCTACACCTTC.